These T cell receptor beta chains were read from a single sample in a study of T-cell reconstitution after alpha-beta-depleted transplantation in children. TCRdb redid the calling of the PCR reads with MiXCR, one entry per CDR3 protein. The top ten clones hold about 1.1% of a sample with hundreds of thousands of distinct CDR3 sequences, about 15% of them seen once. This sample comprised PBMCs from the stem cell graft donor, obtained from the stem cell graft. The receptors were sampled from a human donor who donated a stem cell graft to a child with acute myeloid leukemia. The CDR3 runs from the conserved cysteine through the conserved F or W. The D gene is left open where the match is weak. The size entry is marked missing in some rows and otherwise reads once, few, many or a size class.

size: NA; J: TRBJ2-1; V: TRBV3-1; D: NA; DNA: TGTGCCAGCAGCTCACTAGCTTCGAGCTCCTACAATGAGCAGTTCTTC; CDR3: CASSSLASSSYNEQFF
size: NA; J: TRBJ1-4; V: TRBV4-1; D: NA; DNA: TGCGCCAGCAGCCCGGTATACGGAACAGGAGGGAAAGAAAAACTGTTTTTT; CDR3: CASSPVYGTGGKEKLFF
size: NA; J: TRBJ2-7; V: TRBV24-1; D: NA; DNA: TGTGCCACCAGTGAATCTCTCTTTCCCTACGAGCAGTACTTC; CDR3: CATSESLFPYEQYF
size: NA; J: TRBJ2-2; V: TRBV20-1; D: NA; DNA: TGCAGTGCTAGAGTCGTATCTGGGAATAGCGGCGGGGAGCTGTTTTTT; CDR3: CSARVVSGNSGGELFF
size: NA; J: TRBJ1-5; V: TRBV25-1; D: NA; DNA: TGTGCCAGCAGTGCCCCAGGGGAAGGACAGCCCCAGCATTTT; CDR3: CASSAPGEGQPQHF
size: few; J: TRBJ1-2; V: TRBV6-1; D: NA; DNA: TGTGCCAGCAGTGAGGACCTCTGGGGTTTAGTTGGCTACACCTTC; CDR3: CASSEDLWGLVGYTF
size: many; J: TRBJ2-1; V: TRBV7-2; D: NA; DNA: TGTGCCAGCAGCTTGGCCCCCAACAATGAGCAGTTCTTC; CDR3: CASSLAPNNEQFF
size: few; J: TRBJ2-1; V: TRBV7-7; D: NA; DNA: TGTGCCAGCAGCTTATCTACCAGGGGCAATGAGCAGTTCTTC; CDR3: CASSLSTRGNEQFF
size: NA; J: TRBJ2-2; V: TRBV20-1; D: NA; DNA: TGCAGTGCTAGAGATAGGAGGGTTGGCACCGGGGAGCTGTTTTTT; CDR3: CSARDRRVGTGELFF
size: few; J: TRBJ2-2; V: TRBV12-3/TRBV12-4; D: NA; DNA: TGTGCCAGCAGCCTCCCCCCGGGACGAACGAACACCGGGGAGCTGTTTTTT; CDR3: CASSLPPGRTNTGELFF
size: NA; J: TRBJ1-6; V: TRBV15; D: NA; DNA: TGTGCCACCAGCAGAGATACGGGGAATTCACCCCTCCACTTT; CDR3: CATSRDTGNSPLHF
size: NA; J: TRBJ1-5; V: TRBV4-1; D: NA; DNA: TGCGCCAGCAGCCACTTTGGGACGGTTCAGCCCCAGCATTTT; CDR3: CASSHFGTVQPQHF
size: many; J: TRBJ2-5; V: TRBV4-2; D: NA; DNA: TGTGCCAGCAGCCAAGATTTGGTAGTCAGTGAGACCCAGTACTTC; CDR3: CASSQDLVVSETQYF
size: many; J: TRBJ2-7; V: TRBV12-3/TRBV12-4; D: NA; DNA: TGTGCCAGCAGCCCTACCGGGACGGATTACGAGCAGTACTTC; CDR3: CASSPTGTDYEQYF
size: few; J: TRBJ2-7; V: TRBV11-3; D: TRBD1; DNA: TGTGCCAGCAGCTACAGGGGCGAGCTAACCTACGAGCAGTACTTC; CDR3: CASSYRGELTYEQYF
size: few; J: TRBJ2-2; V: TRBV11-2; D: TRBD2; DNA: TGTGCCAGCAGCCTCGGGACTAGCGGGGACTTTCTATACGGGGAGCTGTTTTTT; CDR3: CASSLGTSGDFLYGELFF
size: many; J: TRBJ2-5; V: TRBV6-5; D: NA; DNA: TGTGCCAGCAGTTACTCGAGCAGGGGCGGCGAGACCCAGTACTTC; CDR3: CASSYSSRGGETQYF
size: many; J: TRBJ2-1; V: TRBV6-1; D: TRBD1; DNA: TGTGCCAGCAGTGAAGCCCAGGGGGCTTACAATGAGCAGTTCTTC; CDR3: CASSEAQGAYNEQFF
size: few; J: TRBJ2-3; V: TRBV7-2; D: NA; DNA: TGTGCCAGCAACCTTCAAGTTGGGGATACGCAGTATTTT; CDR3: CASNLQVGDTQYF
size: NA; J: TRBJ1-5; V: TRBV20-1; D: NA; DNA: TGCAGTGCTAGGGAGATGAGCAATCAGCCCCAGCATTTT; CDR3: CSAREMSNQPQHF
size: NA; J: TRBJ2-4; V: TRBV6-2/TRBV6-3; D: TRBD1; DNA: TGTGCCAGCAGTTCAAGATTGGACAGGATCAGAAACATTCAGTACTTC; CDR3: CASSSRLDRIRNIQYF
size: NA; J: TRBJ2-1; V: TRBV12-3/TRBV12-4; D: NA; DNA: TGTGCCAGCAGTTTGGCGAGACAGGCGGACTTC; CDR3: CASSLARQADF
size: few; J: TRBJ2-4; V: TRBV20-1; D: NA; DNA: TGCAGTGCTAGAGATCTCCAGGGGACCATTCAGTACTTC; CDR3: CSARDLQGTIQYF
size: many; J: TRBJ2-1; V: TRBV11-1; D: NA; DNA: TGTGCCAGCAGCTTGGAGAGTGAGCAGTTCTTC; CDR3: CASSLESEQFF
size: once; J: TRBJ1-2; V: TRBV28; D: TRBD1; DNA: TGTGCCAGCAGTTGGGGCGGGACAGGGACCTATGGCTACACCTTC; CDR3: CASSWGGTGTYGYTF
size: NA; J: TRBJ1-2; V: TRBV7-2; D: NA; DNA: TGTGCCAGCAGGCTAGGGTCGGGAAACTATGGCTACACCTTC; CDR3: CASRLGSGNYGYTF
size: NA; J: TRBJ2-3; V: TRBV9; D: NA; DNA: TGTGCCAGCAGTTCAGGACTAAATCTTATAGATACGCAGTATTTT; CDR3: CASSSGLNLIDTQYF
size: few; J: TRBJ1-1; V: TRBV5-1; D: TRBD1; DNA: TGCGCCAGCAGCACAACAGGGGTTGGTGAAGCTTTCTTT; CDR3: CASSTTGVGEAFF
size: NA; J: TRBJ2-6; V: TRBV6-1; D: NA; DNA: TGTGCCAGCAGTGCCCTCTCTGAGGCCAACGTCCTGACTTTC; CDR3: CASSALSEANVLTF
size: NA; J: TRBJ1-4; V: TRBV5-5; D: TRBD1; DNA: TGTGCCAGCAGCTCCAGGACAGGGGCTAATGAAAAACTGTTTTTT; CDR3: CASSSRTGANEKLFF
size: few; J: TRBJ2-7; V: TRBV20-1; D: TRBD1; DNA: TGCAGTGCTAGAGATAAATACCGAGGGGGCGAGACCTACGAGCAGTACTTC; CDR3: CSARDKYRGGETYEQYF
size: few; J: TRBJ2-5; V: TRBV7-6; D: TRBD1; DNA: TGTGCCAGCAGACCCGGGACAGGGGGAGAGACCCAGTACTTC; CDR3: CASRPGTGGETQYF
size: many; J: TRBJ2-5; V: TRBV29-1; D: NA; DNA: TGCAGCGTTCAGGAGGGACGGGAGACCCAGTACTTC; CDR3: CSVQEGRETQYF
size: NA; J: TRBJ2-6; V: TRBV29-1; D: NA; DNA: TGCAGCGTCCGGGGGACTGGGGCCAACGTCCTGACTTTC; CDR3: CSVRGTGANVLTF
size: many; J: TRBJ1-6; V: TRBV20-1; D: TRBD1; DNA: TGCAGTGTAGAAGGGACAGGGGGTCCACCCCTCCACTTT; CDR3: CSVEGTGGPPLHF
size: NA; J: TRBJ1-5; V: TRBV24-1; D: NA; DNA: TGTGCCACCAGTGGAAATGGATTGAACAATCAGCCCCAGCATTTT; CDR3: CATSGNGLNNQPQHF
size: few; J: TRBJ2-7; V: TRBV20-1; D: NA; DNA: TGCAGTGCTAGAGGGGGTAGTGGTTACGAGCAGTACTTC; CDR3: CSARGGSGYEQYF
size: many; J: TRBJ2-2; V: TRBV27; D: NA; DNA: TGTGCCAGCAGTTTCGTCTTCGGCACCGGGGAGCTGTTTTTT; CDR3: CASSFVFGTGELFF
size: many; J: TRBJ2-5; V: TRBV27; D: NA; DNA: TGTGCCAGCAGTTCAAGGCGTAAAGAGACCCAGTACTTC; CDR3: CASSSRRKETQYF
size: NA; J: TRBJ1-2; V: TRBV28; D: TRBD1; DNA: TGTGCCACCCTGGACAGGGCTGACTATGGCTACACCTTC; CDR3: CATLDRADYGYTF
size: few; J: TRBJ1-5; V: TRBV12-3/TRBV12-4; D: NA; DNA: TGTGCCAGCACCCAACAGGGCAGTGGCGGGCCCCAGCATTTT; CDR3: CASTQQGSGGPQHF
size: NA; J: TRBJ2-1; V: TRBV4-1; D: NA; DNA: TGCGCCAGCAGCCAAGATAGAGACGGGCGAGGGTTCTTC; CDR3: CASSQDRDGRGFF
size: many; J: TRBJ2-5; V: TRBV15; D: TRBD2; DNA: TGTGCCACCAGCAGAGATAAACTAGCGGGGGCCCGCGGTATGTCCCAGTACTTC; CDR3: CATSRDKLAGARGMSQYF
size: many; J: TRBJ1-2; V: TRBV29-1; D: NA; DNA: TGCAGCGTTACGGCAGGAGATGGCTACACCTTC; CDR3: CSVTAGDGYTF
size: few; J: TRBJ2-7; V: TRBV15; D: TRBD1; DNA: TGTGCCACCAGCTCCGGCCTCGACAGGGCCTACGAGCAGTACTTC; CDR3: CATSSGLDRAYEQYF
size: NA; J: TRBJ2-6; V: TRBV4-3; D: NA; DNA: TGCGCCAGCAGTGGGGGACCTAGGAGCTCTGGGGCCAACGTCCTGACTTTC; CDR3: CASSGGPRSSGANVLTF
size: NA; J: TRBJ1-6; V: TRBV20-1; D: NA; DNA: TGCAGTGCTTTCTTCCGGGACGGGGACGGCTCCTATAATTCACCCCTCCACTTT; CDR3: CSAFFRDGDGSYNSPLHF
size: NA; J: TRBJ2-1; V: TRBV7-9; D: NA; DNA: TGTGCCAGCAGACTATCGTGGGGGTCTTACAATGAGCAGTTCTTC; CDR3: CASRLSWGSYNEQFF
size: many; J: TRBJ1-1; V: TRBV20-1; D: NA; DNA: TGCAGTGCTTCCAGGGGTGCGATGAACACTGAAGCTTTCTTT; CDR3: CSASRGAMNTEAFF
size: few; J: TRBJ2-1; V: TRBV7-2; D: NA; DNA: TGTGCCAGCAGCCCGACGGCAGGGTCCTACAATGAGCAGTTCTTC; CDR3: CASSPTAGSYNEQFF
size: NA; J: TRBJ2-7; V: TRBV12-3/TRBV12-4; D: TRBD1; DNA: TGTGCCAGCAGCTCCGAGACAGGGGGCTACGAGCAGTCCTTC; CDR3: CASSSETGGYEQSF
size: many; J: TRBJ2-5; V: TRBV10-2; D: TRBD2; DNA: TGCGCCACCAGGGAGGGGCGGGAGACCCAGTACTTC; CDR3: CATREGRETQYF
size: NA; J: TRBJ2-2; V: TRBV6-1; D: TRBD1; DNA: TGTGCCAGCAACCCGACAGGGGCGGCCGGGGAGCTGTTTTTT; CDR3: CASNPTGAAGELFF
size: few; J: TRBJ1-6; V: TRBV28; D: NA; DNA: TGTGCCAGCAGGGGCGTCAATAATTCACCCCTCCACTTT; CDR3: CASRGVNNSPLHF
size: many; J: TRBJ1-5; V: TRBV20-1; D: TRBD1; DNA: TGCAGTGCTAGAGACAGGGGGTTATTGCAGCCCCAGCATTTT; CDR3: CSARDRGLLQPQHF
size: NA; J: TRBJ2-3; V: TRBV5-6; D: NA; DNA: TGTGCCAGCAGCTCCATGCAAGATACGCAGTATTTT; CDR3: CASSSMQDTQYF